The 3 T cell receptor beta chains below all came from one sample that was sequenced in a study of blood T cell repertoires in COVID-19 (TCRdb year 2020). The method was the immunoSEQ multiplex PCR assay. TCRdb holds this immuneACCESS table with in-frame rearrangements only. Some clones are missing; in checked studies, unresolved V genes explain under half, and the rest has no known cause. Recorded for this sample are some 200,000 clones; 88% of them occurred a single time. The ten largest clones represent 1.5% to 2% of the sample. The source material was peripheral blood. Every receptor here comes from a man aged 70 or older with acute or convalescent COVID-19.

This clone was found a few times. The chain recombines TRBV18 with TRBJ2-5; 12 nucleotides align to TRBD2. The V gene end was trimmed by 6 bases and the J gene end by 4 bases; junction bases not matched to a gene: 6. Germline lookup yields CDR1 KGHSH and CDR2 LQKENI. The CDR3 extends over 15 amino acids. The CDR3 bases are TGTGCCAGCTCTCAAGGACTAGCGGGAACAGAGACCCAGTACTTC. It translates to CASSQGLAGTETQYF.

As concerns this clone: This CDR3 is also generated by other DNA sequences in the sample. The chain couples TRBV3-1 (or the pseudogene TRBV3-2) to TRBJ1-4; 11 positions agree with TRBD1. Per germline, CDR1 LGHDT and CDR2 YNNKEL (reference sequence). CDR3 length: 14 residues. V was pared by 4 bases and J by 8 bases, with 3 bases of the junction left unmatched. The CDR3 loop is CASSLRTGGEKLFF. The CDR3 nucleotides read TGTGCCAGCAGCCTCCGGACAGGGGGCGAAAAACTGTTTTTT.

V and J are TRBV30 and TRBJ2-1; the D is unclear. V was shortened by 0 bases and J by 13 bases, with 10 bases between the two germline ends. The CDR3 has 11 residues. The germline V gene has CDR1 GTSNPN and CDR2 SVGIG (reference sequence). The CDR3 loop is CAWSVHQLQFF. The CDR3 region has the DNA TGTGCCTGGAGTGTACACCAGTTACAGTTCTTC. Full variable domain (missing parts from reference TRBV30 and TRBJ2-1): SQTIHQWPATLVQPVGSPLSLECTVEGTSNPNLYWYRQAAGRGLQLLFYSVGIGQISSEVPQNLSASRPQDRQFILSSKKLLLSDSGFYLCAWSVHQLQFFGPGTRLTVL.